Below are 5 T cell receptor beta chains sequenced from a single sample in a study of cytomegalovirus exposure and HLA in healthy donors. PCR used 60 Vbeta primers and 13 Jbeta primers. Sequencing was performed with immunoSEQ multiplex PCR; in TCRdb, only in-frame clones are kept and a portion is missing. In the table there are approximately 59,000 clones, approximately 67% of which are singletons. The sample comprised PBMCs. These receptors all come from a man aged 30 to 39 in good health and CMV-seronegative.

The chain carries TRBV5-1 and TRBJ1-3; no firm D call. The ends were cut back, 6 bases at V and 0 bases at J, with 7 bases in the middle. From germline, CDR1 is SGHRS and CDR2 YFSETQ. CDR3 size: 13 residues. CDR3 loop: CASTNPSGNTIYF. Here the CDR3 DNA reads TGCGCCAGCACAAATCCCTCTGGAAACACCATATATTTT.

V and J are TRBV6-6 and TRBJ2-7; 9 bases map to TRBD2. The V gene's germline CDR1 is MNHNY and CDR2 SVGAGI (reference sequence). The CDR3 is 15 amino acids. The junction had 8 bases not matched to a gene; V was cut back by 4 bases and J by 4 bases. The CDR3: CASSFTTSGVYEQYF. The CDR3 region has the DNA TGTGCCAGCAGTTTTACGACTAGCGGCGTTTACGAGCAGTACTTC.

The chain carries TRBV15 and TRBJ1-5; 9 nucleotides align to TRBD1. The CDR3 has 14 amino acids. The J segment lost 4 bases and the V segment lost 5 bases, leaving 3 bases of the junction unmatched. CDR1 and CDR2 (germline): LNHNV, YYDKDF (reference sequence). The CDR3 protein is CATSGGQGNQPQHF. CDR3 DNA sequence: TGTGCCACCAGCGGCGGACAGGGGAATCAGCCCCAGCATTTT.

This clone was seen a handful of times. This rearrangement joins TRBV28 to TRBJ1-5; 7 nucleotides agree with TRBD1. In germline, CDR1 is MDHEN, CDR2 SYDVKM. Losses at the gene ends were 8 bases for V and 7 bases for J; bases not matched to a gene: 8. The CDR3 totals 13 residues. CDR3 bases: TGTGCCAGCCATACCCAGGGGGTACAGCCCCAGCATTTT. Translating it yields CASHTQGVQPQHF.

The J gene is TRBJ2-7, the V gene TRBV30; 7 bases align to TRBD2. The CDR3 sequence is 14 residues long. CDR1 and CDR2 from the germline V gene are GTSNPN and SVGIG (reference sequence). The V and J ends lost 0 bases and 0 bases, in that order; junction bases with no gene match: 2. In nucleotides, the CDR3 is TGTGCCTGGAGTGTCGGGGGGACCTCCTACGAGCAGTACTTC. This sequence encodes CAWSVGGTSYEQYF.